The clone carrying this T cell receptor (beta chain) has at least ten counts. Its specificity is not known. This sample is part of a study of T cells in Graves' hyperthyroidism and ophthalmopathy. Notes on the study in general: Most clonotypes expanded in thyroid above 0.001 were likewise present in blood.

Regions amplified from RNA transcripts were the TCR beta CDR3 regions. Researchers ran a first-round RT-PCR on the TCR CDR3 using the HTBI primer set. TCRdb processed the multiplex PCR reads anew with MiXCR; each CDR3 protein has one entry. The sample records hundreds of thousands of distinct CDR3 sequences, around 20% being singletons. This receptor was taken from a young man with Graves' ophthalmopathy. The specimen sequenced was blood.

The CDR3 is CSAAGSRMKTDTQYF. The CDR3 DNA follows: TGCAGTGCTGCGGGAAGTAGAATGAAAACAGATACGCAGTATTTT. The chain uses TRBV20-1 and TRBJ2-3; possibly TRBD2 for D (6 bases). The CDR3 has 15 residues. Trimming pared 5 bases from V and 3 bases from J, leaving 18 bases between. Germline V gene data show CDR1 as DFQATT and CDR2 as SNEGSKA (reference sequence).